This T cell receptor (beta chain) was documented in a study of shared clonotypes between healthy human individuals. Broader study findings: Memory subsets generally showed lower estimated richness than naive subsets.

With regard to this clone: Its antigen is as yet unknown.

Losses at the gene ends were 4 bases for V and 6 bases for J; bases not matched to a gene: 4. Germline CDR1 and CDR2: MGHRA and YSYEKL. This CDR3 is built from 14 residues. Assay used: immunoSEQ multiplex PCR; TCRdb lists only in-frame clones, some missing. This table holds 110,000 or so clones, roughly 70% found once. The rearrangement links TRBV4-1 to TRBJ1-5; 9 bases map to TRBD1. This sequence was found in a woman under 40 in good health. The sample consisted of memory CD8+ T cells sorted from blood. The subset here: CD45RO+ cells pooled with CCR7-negative TemRA cells. CDR3 region: CASSLQGAIQPQHF. The DNA for the CDR3 is TGCGCCAGCAGCCTACAGGGGGCCATTCAGCCCCAGCATTTT.